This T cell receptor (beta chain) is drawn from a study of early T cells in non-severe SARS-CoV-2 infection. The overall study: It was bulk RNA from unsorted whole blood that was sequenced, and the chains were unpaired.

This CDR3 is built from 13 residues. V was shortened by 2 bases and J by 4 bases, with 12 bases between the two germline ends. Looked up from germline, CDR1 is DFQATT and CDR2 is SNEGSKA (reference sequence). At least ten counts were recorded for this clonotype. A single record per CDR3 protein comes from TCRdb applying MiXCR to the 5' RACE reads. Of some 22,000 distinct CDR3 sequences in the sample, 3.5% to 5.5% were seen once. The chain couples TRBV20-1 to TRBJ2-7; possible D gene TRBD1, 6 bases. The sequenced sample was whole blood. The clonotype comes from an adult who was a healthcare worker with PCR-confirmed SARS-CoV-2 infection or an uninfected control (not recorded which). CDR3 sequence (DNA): TGCAGTGCTAGACTCCCGAGGGGGTACGAGCAGTACTTC. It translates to CSARLPRGYEQYF.